This TCR beta chain is drawn from a study of blood T cell repertoires in COVID-19. V trimming: 5 bases; J trimming: 4 bases; junction bases outside the gene matches: 7. Per germline, CDR1 SGHRS and CDR2 YFSETQ. The CDR3 extends over 14 amino acids. Method: immunoSEQ multiplex PCR; TCRdb's copy keeps in-frame clones and lacks some. The repertoire holds roughly 200,000 clones, with 65% to 90% as singletons. Enrollees, roughly 18 to 89 years old, lived in 24 US areas. This receptor was obtained from a woman under 40 who had been exposed to COVID-19. The rearrangement uses TRBV5-1 and TRBJ2-7; TRBD1 matches 9 bases. The sequenced sample was PBMCs or T cells enriched from blood (not recorded which). CDR3 region: CASRITGGLYEQYF. The DNA for the CDR3 is TGCGCCAGCAGAATCACAGGGGGCTTGTACGAGCAGTACTTC.